This T cell receptor (beta chain) was sequenced for a study of T cell repertoires in cytomegalovirus infection. Study findings and constraints: There were HLA-C-restricted CMV-specific TCR beta clonotypes dominating the ex vivo response.

A single record per CDR3 protein comes from TCRdb applying MiXCR to the reads. There are over 150,000 distinct CDR3 sequences in the sample; about 21% occur only once, and 2.5% to 3% lies in the top ten. The CDR3 has 15 amino acids. Germline V lookup: CDR1 SGHTA, CDR2 FQGNSA. The V end was cut by 1 base, the J end by 1 base, with 9 bases between. There are many counts of this clonotype. Its antigen is unidentified. The V and J genes are TRBV7-2 and TRBJ2-3; D is unresolved. The source material was PBMCs. The sequence derives from a human donor in good health (CMV status not recorded). Some clones in this sample may be carry-over from other donors' samples. The DNA of the CDR3 is TGTGCCAGCAGCTTAGAGGGTCGGGGCACAGATACGCAGTATTTT. The encoded protein is CASSLEGRGTDTQYF.